The 3 T cell receptor beta chains given below trace back to one sample, sequenced in a study of blood T cells in healthy people across ages. The authors ran a second PCR of 7 to 11 cycles using a sample-barcoded 5' primer and a J-beta primer mix. One entry per CDR3 protein, called by TCRdb with MiXCR from the 5' RACE reads. The table lists some 710,000 distinct CDR3 sequences, about 24% of them singletons, with roughly 22% in the top ten. Sequenced: blood. The receptors stem from a man in his 70s in good health.

This clonotype was seen many times. This chain joins TRBV27 and TRBJ1-5; 9 bases are a match to TRBD1. This CDR3 has 14 amino acids. Germline CDR1 reads MNHEY; CDR2 reads SMNVEV (reference sequence). Trimming cost V 5 bases and J 4 bases; bases outside gene matches: 3. The CDR3 reads CASSTGGQNQPQHF. CDR3 nucleotide sequence: TGTGCCAGCAGTACAGGGGGCCAGAATCAGCCCCAGCATTTT.

This clonotype was detected once. The rearrangement joins TRBV12-3 or TRBV12-4 to TRBJ1-1; D may be TRBD1 (5 bases). This CDR3 spans 12 amino acids. Trimming took off 1 base at V and 11 bases at J, with 11 bases between the two ends. Here the CDR3 DNA reads TGTGCCAGCAGTTTAGGTGTGGACAAGGCTTTCTTT. This encodes CASSLGVDKAFF.

The CDR3 coding sequence is TGTGCCAGCAGCCCCCGCGTAGCGAACACTGAAGCTTTCTTT. It encodes CASSPRVANTEAFF. The chain links TRBV7-2 to TRBJ1-1; D is unclear. Trimming removed 5 bases from V and 1 base from J, with 11 bases in between. The CDR3 length is 14 residues. Germline values: CDR1 SGHTA, CDR2 FQGNSA.